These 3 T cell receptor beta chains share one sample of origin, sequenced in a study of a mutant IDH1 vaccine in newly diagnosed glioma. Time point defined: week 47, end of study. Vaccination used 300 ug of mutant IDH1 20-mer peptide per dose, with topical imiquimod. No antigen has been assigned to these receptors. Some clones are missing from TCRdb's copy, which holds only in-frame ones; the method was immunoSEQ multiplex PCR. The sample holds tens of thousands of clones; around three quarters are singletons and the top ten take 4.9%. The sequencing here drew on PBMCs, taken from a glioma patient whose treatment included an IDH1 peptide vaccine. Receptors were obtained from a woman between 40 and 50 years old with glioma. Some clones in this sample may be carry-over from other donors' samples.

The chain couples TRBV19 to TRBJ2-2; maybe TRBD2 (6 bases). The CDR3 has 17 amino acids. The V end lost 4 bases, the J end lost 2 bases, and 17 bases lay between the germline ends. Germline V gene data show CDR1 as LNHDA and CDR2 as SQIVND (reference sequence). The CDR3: CASSTQGLQFNTGELFF. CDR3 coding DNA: TGTGCCAGTAGTACTCAGGGACTCCAGTTCAACACCGGGGAGCTGTTTTTT.

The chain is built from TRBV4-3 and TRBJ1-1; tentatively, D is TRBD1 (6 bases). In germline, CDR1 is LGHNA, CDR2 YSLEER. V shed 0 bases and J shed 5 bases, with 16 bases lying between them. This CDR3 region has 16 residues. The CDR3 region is CASSQDLGRGGTEAFF. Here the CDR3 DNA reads TGCGCCAGCAGCCAAGATTTGGGCAGGGGCGGTACTGAAGCTTTCTTT.

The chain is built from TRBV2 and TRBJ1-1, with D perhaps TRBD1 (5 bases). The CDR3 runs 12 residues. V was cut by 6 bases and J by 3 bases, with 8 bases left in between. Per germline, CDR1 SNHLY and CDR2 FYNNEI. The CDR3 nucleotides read TGTGCCAGCAGAGGAGGGGACACTGAAGCTTTCTTT. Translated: CASRGGDTEAFF.